Listed below are T cell receptor beta chains from one sample, sequenced in a study of T-cell reconstitution after alpha-beta-depleted transplantation in children. TCRdb recomputed calls from the PCR reads with MiXCR, one row per CDR3 protein. The sample includes roughly 670,000 distinct CDR3 sequences, around 12% seen only once; the top ten take around 0.79%. Sequenced here: PBMCs, sampled before TCRalphabeta/CD19-depleted stem cell transplant. The receptors were gathered from a girl aged 2 to 9 with congenital amegakaryocytic thrombocytopenia, due to receive a stem cell transplant. Each CDR3 is given with its conserved first and last residue. A D gene is named only where the DNA matches it firmly. Some rows have no size entry. The others give once, few or many, or a class for an expanded clone.

J: TRBJ2-1
V: TRBV12-3/TRBV12-4
D: TRBD2
size: few
DNA: TGTGCCAGCAGTATCCGACTAGCGGAAAGGAGGGGCGGGGTCTTC
CDR3: CASSIRLAERRGGVF

J: TRBJ2-5
V: TRBV20-1
D: -
size: many
DNA: TGCAGTTTGATAGCGGCGTCGTCTGAGACCCAGTACTTC
CDR3: CSLIAASSETQYF

J: TRBJ1-1
V: TRBV5-1
D: -
size: few
DNA: TGCGCCAGCAGCTTGGAGAGGGCTCCCGGTAAGACTGAAGCTTTCTTT
CDR3: CASSLERAPGKTEAFF

J: TRBJ1-2
V: TRBV3-1
D: -
size: -
DNA: TGTGCCAGCAGCCAACGGGACACCGGTTCGAGCTACACCTTC
CDR3: CASSQRDTGSSYTF

J: TRBJ1-2
V: TRBV20-1
D: -
size: many
DNA: TGCAGTGCCCTAACCGACAGGCCTGGCTACACCTTC
CDR3: CSALTDRPGYTF

J: TRBJ1-1
V: TRBV25-1
D: -
size: many
DNA: TGTGCCAGCAGTGGGGCAGGTTTGAACACTGAAGCTTTCTTT
CDR3: CASSGAGLNTEAFF

J: TRBJ2-1
V: TRBV2
D: TRBD2
size: few
DNA: TGTGCCAGCAGGGAACTCCGGGGTAGCGGGAGAATTAGGTTCTTC
CDR3: CASRELRGSGRIRFF

J: TRBJ2-7
V: TRBV7-9
D: TRBD1
size: few
DNA: TGTGCCAGCAGCTTTAATACACAACAGGGGACCTACGAGCAGTACTTC
CDR3: CASSFNTQQGTYEQYF

J: TRBJ2-1
V: TRBV20-1
D: TRBD2
size: many
DNA: TGCAGTACTCTAGCGGGACAGATAAAGTTTGAGCAGTTCTTC
CDR3: CSTLAGQIKFEQFF

J: TRBJ2-7
V: TRBV5-1
D: TRBD1
size: few
DNA: TGCGCCAGCACCCAGGGGGCCCCCTACGAGCAGTACTTC
CDR3: CASTQGAPYEQYF

J: TRBJ1-2
V: TRBV29-1
D: -
size: many
DNA: TGCAGCGTTGGTATCCCACAGAAGAACTATGGCTACACCTTC
CDR3: CSVGIPQKNYGYTF

J: TRBJ2-7
V: TRBV5-1
D: -
size: many
DNA: TGCGCCAGCAGCTTGGAGGTTCTTACGGGGGATCCGTACTTC
CDR3: CASSLEVLTGDPYF

J: TRBJ2-4
V: TRBV5-1
D: -
size: -
DNA: TGCGCCAGCAGCTTGGTTGGAGCCAAAAACATTCAGTACTTC
CDR3: CASSLVGAKNIQYF

J: TRBJ2-7
V: TRBV20-1
D: TRBD2
size: -
DNA: TGCAGTGCTAGAGACCTACTAGCGGGAGAAGCCTACGAGCAGTACTTC
CDR3: CSARDLLAGEAYEQYF

J: TRBJ1-3
V: TRBV25-1
D: -
size: many
DNA: TGTGCCAGCAGTGAGCAGGACTCTGGAAACACCATATATTTT
CDR3: CASSEQDSGNTIYF

J: TRBJ2-7
V: TRBV10-3
D: TRBD1
size: few
DNA: TGTGCCACCACAGGGGGACAGGGAGGCTACGAGCAGTACTTC
CDR3: CATTGGQGGYEQYF

J: TRBJ2-1
V: TRBV29-1
D: TRBD2
size: many
DNA: TGCAGCGTTGAAGATCCTAGCGGGTACTACAATGAGCAGTTCTTC
CDR3: CSVEDPSGYYNEQFF

J: TRBJ2-7
V: TRBV5-1
D: -
size: many
DNA: TGCGCCAGCAGCTTTAGAGGATACGAGCAGTACTTC
CDR3: CASSFRGYEQYF

J: TRBJ1-1
V: TRBV29-1
D: -
size: many
DNA: TGCAGCGTTGAAGTATACACTGAAGCTTTCTTT
CDR3: CSVEVYTEAFF

J: TRBJ1-4
V: TRBV11-2
D: -
size: few
DNA: TGTGCCAGCAGCTTGATCGTAGCTCCTCCAACTAATGAAAAACTGTTTTTT
CDR3: CASSLIVAPPTNEKLFF

J: TRBJ1-2
V: TRBV5-1
D: -
size: -
DNA: TGCGCCAGCAGCTTGACCGCGTCCGGTTTCTATGGCTACACCTTC
CDR3: CASSLTASGFYGYTF

J: TRBJ2-4
V: TRBV6-1
D: TRBD2
size: many
DNA: TGTGCCAGCAAGCCCGCGGGAGGCCAAAACATTCAGTACTTC
CDR3: CASKPAGGQNIQYF

J: TRBJ1-3
V: TRBV9
D: -
size: many
DNA: TGTGCCAGCAGCGTTCGAGGTGTCTCTGGAAACACCATATATTTT
CDR3: CASSVRGVSGNTIYF

J: TRBJ2-7
V: TRBV25-1
D: -
size: -
DNA: TGTGCCAGCAGTGGGGACCTCTACGAGCAGTACTTC
CDR3: CASSGDLYEQYF

J: TRBJ2-3
V: TRBV28
D: TRBD1
size: many
DNA: TGTGCCATAGGCGGACAGGGTTTAACAGATACGCAGTATTTT
CDR3: CAIGGQGLTDTQYF

J: TRBJ2-7
V: TRBV18
D: TRBD2
size: few
DNA: TGTGCCAGCTCACCACAATTAGCGGGAGGGCTAGGCGACGAGCAGTACTTC
CDR3: CASSPQLAGGLGDEQYF

J: TRBJ2-3
V: TRBV5-4
D: TRBD2
size: -
DNA: TGTGCCAGCAGCTTGAGTGGTAGCGGGAGGGCCCTGGATACGCAGTATTTT
CDR3: CASSLSGSGRALDTQYF

J: TRBJ2-3
V: TRBV20-1
D: -
size: few
DNA: TGCAGTGCTAGAGGGCAGGGGCGAGGGGATACGCAGTATTTT
CDR3: CSARGQGRGDTQYF

J: TRBJ2-1
V: TRBV7-8
D: -
size: many
DNA: TGTGCCAGCAGCCCCTGGACTTTTCGCCTGCCTGAGCAGTTCTTC
CDR3: CASSPWTFRLPEQFF

J: TRBJ2-7
V: TRBV12-3/TRBV12-4
D: -
size: many
DNA: TGTGCCAGCAGTCCCCTGTCCCTCACCTACGAGCAGTACTTC
CDR3: CASSPLSLTYEQYF

J: TRBJ2-3
V: TRBV7-2
D: -
size: many
DNA: TGTGCCAGCAGCTTAGCCGGCTGGGGCACAGATACGCAGTATTTT
CDR3: CASSLAGWGTDTQYF

J: TRBJ2-1
V: TRBV2
D: TRBD2
size: many
DNA: TGTGCCAGCAGTCCTAGCGGGATCGATGAGCAGTTCTTC
CDR3: CASSPSGIDEQFF

J: TRBJ2-1
V: TRBV20-1
D: -
size: many
DNA: TGCAGTGCTAGAGATGGAGGCCTCTCCTACAATGAGCAGTTCTTC
CDR3: CSARDGGLSYNEQFF

J: TRBJ1-2
V: TRBV20-1
D: -
size: many
DNA: TGCAGTGCGGCGGGAGTCCCAGAGCAAAACACCTTC
CDR3: CSAAGVPEQNTF

J: TRBJ1-5
V: TRBV20-1
D: -
size: -
DNA: TGCAGTGCTAGAGATAATAGCGGGACCTCTGGAGAGCCCCAGCATTTT
CDR3: CSARDNSGTSGEPQHF

J: TRBJ2-3
V: TRBV29-1
D: TRBD2
size: many
DNA: TGCAGCGTTGAACGGCTAGCGGGACCAGATACGCAGTATTTT
CDR3: CSVERLAGPDTQYF

J: TRBJ2-2
V: TRBV4-2
D: -
size: few
DNA: TGTGCCAGCAGCCAAACCGATTTCTTGGGGACCGGGGAGCTGTTTTTT
CDR3: CASSQTDFLGTGELFF

J: TRBJ2-7
V: TRBV4-1
D: -
size: many
DNA: TGCGCCAGCAGCCAAGGTGATTGGAGCTCCTACGAGCAGTACTTC
CDR3: CASSQGDWSSYEQYF

J: TRBJ2-7
V: TRBV5-1
D: TRBD1
size: many
DNA: TGCGCCAGCAGCTTGGGACAGGGTAGTTCCTACGAGCAGTACTTC
CDR3: CASSLGQGSSYEQYF

J: TRBJ1-6
V: TRBV20-1
D: -
size: many
DNA: TGCAGTGCCTCTGTCGGTTCACCCCTCCACTTT
CDR3: CSASVGSPLHF

J: TRBJ2-1
V: TRBV25-1
D: TRBD1
size: many
DNA: TGTGCCAGCAGTATATCTTGGACAGGGCCCAATGAGCAGTTCTTC
CDR3: CASSISWTGPNEQFF

J: TRBJ2-5
V: TRBV29-1
D: -
size: many
DNA: TGCAGCGTTAACCCCGTAGGCGCCGGAGAGACCCAGTACTTC
CDR3: CSVNPVGAGETQYF

J: TRBJ1-2
V: TRBV12-3/TRBV12-4
D: TRBD1
size: -
DNA: TGTGCCAGCACCGACAGGGTTAAGGCCGATGGCTACACCTTC
CDR3: CASTDRVKADGYTF

J: TRBJ1-5
V: TRBV19
D: -
size: -
DNA: TGTGCCAGTACGGTAGCGTTCACAGCTTATCAGCCCCAGCATTTT
CDR3: CASTVAFTAYQPQHF

J: TRBJ1-2
V: TRBV20-1
D: -
size: many
DNA: TGCAGTGCAACCGCATCGACAGGCCGAGACTATGGCTACACCTTC
CDR3: CSATASTGRDYGYTF

J: TRBJ2-1
V: TRBV7-6
D: TRBD2
size: -
DNA: TGTGCCAGCAGCCGACACAAAGCGGGAGGAGGCAATGAGCAGTTCTTC
CDR3: CASSRHKAGGGNEQFF

J: TRBJ1-2
V: TRBV5-1
D: -
size: -
DNA: TGCGCCAGCAGCTTGTATCCACAGGGTTTCCCGTATGGCTACACCTTC
CDR3: CASSLYPQGFPYGYTF

J: TRBJ1-1
V: TRBV5-1
D: TRBD1
size: -
DNA: TGCGCCAGCAGCGGGGGACAGTTGAACACTGAAGCTTTCTTT
CDR3: CASSGGQLNTEAFF

J: TRBJ2-1
V: TRBV4-2
D: -
size: many
DNA: TGTGCCAGCAGCCAAGATCTAGCCTTTTGGGGTGAGCAGTTCTTC
CDR3: CASSQDLAFWGEQFF

J: TRBJ2-3
V: TRBV5-1
D: -
size: -
DNA: TGCGCCAGCAGCGCCGAGGGGCGGGTCGGCACAGATACGCAGTATTTT
CDR3: CASSAEGRVGTDTQYF

J: TRBJ1-3
V: TRBV20-1
D: -
size: many
DNA: TGCAGTGCTAGAGAGGGGACATTCCCTGGAAACACCATATATTTT
CDR3: CSAREGTFPGNTIYF

J: TRBJ2-1
V: TRBV6-1
D: -
size: many
DNA: TGTGCCAGTACAGGCTACTACAATGAGCAGTTCTTC
CDR3: CASTGYYNEQFF

J: TRBJ2-7
V: TRBV28
D: -
size: -
DNA: TGTGCCAGCAGGGGGGGAGGTTCCACCTACGAGCAGTACTTC
CDR3: CASRGGGSTYEQYF